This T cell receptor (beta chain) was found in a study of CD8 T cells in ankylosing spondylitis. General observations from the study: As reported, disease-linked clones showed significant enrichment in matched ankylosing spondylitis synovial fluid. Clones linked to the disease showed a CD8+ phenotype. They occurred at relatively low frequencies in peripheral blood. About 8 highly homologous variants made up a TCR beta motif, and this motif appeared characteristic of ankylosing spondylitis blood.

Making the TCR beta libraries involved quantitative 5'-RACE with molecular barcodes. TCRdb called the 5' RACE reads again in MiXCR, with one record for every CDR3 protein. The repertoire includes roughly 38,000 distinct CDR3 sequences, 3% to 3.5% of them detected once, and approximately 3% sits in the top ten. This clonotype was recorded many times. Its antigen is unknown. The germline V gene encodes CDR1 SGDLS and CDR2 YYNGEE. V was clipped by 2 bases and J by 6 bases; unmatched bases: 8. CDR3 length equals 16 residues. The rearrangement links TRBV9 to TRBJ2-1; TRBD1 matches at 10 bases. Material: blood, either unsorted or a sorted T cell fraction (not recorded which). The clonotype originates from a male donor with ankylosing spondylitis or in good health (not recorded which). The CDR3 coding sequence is TGTGCCAGCAGCGTGCTTTGGACAGGGGGATTCAATGAGCAGTTCTTC. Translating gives CASSVLWTGGFNEQFF.